These T cell receptor beta chains were read from a single sample in a study of blood T cell repertoires in COVID-19. The assay was immunoSEQ multiplex PCR, and TCRdb's table has in-frame clones only and misses some. The table lists under 45,000 clones, about 87% of them singletons. Material for sequencing was peripheral blood. These receptors all stem from a woman aged 40-49 years with acute or convalescent COVID-19. Both conserved end residues are part of each CDR3. Fields, in order: V gene, D gene, clone size, J gene, CDR3 DNA, CDR3 protein. The D gene is left open where the match is weak. The size of a clone is reported for some rows only, either as once, few or many, or as a class for expanded clones.

>TRBV28|TRBD1|NA|TRBJ1-5
TGTGCCAGCAGTTCAAACAGGGGGCGAAAAATGGGGTCAAGTCAGCCCCAGCATTTT
CASSSNRGRKMGSSQPQHF
>TRBV11-3|TRBD2|NA|TRBJ2-1
TGTGCCAGCAGCTCAAGTACTAGCGGGAGTACTGAGCAGTTCTTC
CASSSSTSGSTEQFF
>TRBV7-2|TRBD1|NA|TRBJ2-7
TGTGCCAGCAGCTTATCTTCCGGGACAGTCTTCTACGAGCAGTACTTC
CASSLSSGTVFYEQYF
>TRBV28|TRBD1|NA|TRBJ2-3
TGTGCCAGCAGTTTATCGGACAGGGGGGTTTCGGCAGATACGCAGTATTTT
CASSLSDRGVSADTQYF
>TRBV5-1|NA|NA|TRBJ1-2
TGCGCCAGCAGCCTTCGGCAGGGTGAAGATGGCTACACCTTC
CASSLRQGEDGYTF
>TRBV5-1|NA|NA|TRBJ1-1
TGCGCCAGCAGCTTCTCCCAGGGAGGGAACACTGAAGCTTTCTTT
CASSFSQGGNTEAFF
>TRBV29-1|TRBD1|NA|TRBJ1-3
TGCAGCGTTGAAGATAGGGGACAGGGGAGAGGAAACACCATATATTTT
CSVEDRGQGRGNTIYF
>TRBV9|NA|NA|TRBJ1-6
TGTGCCAGCAGCGGGGGACCGATAGCAGCGGGACCCCTCCACTTT
CASSGGPIAAGPLHF
>TRBV15|NA|NA|TRBJ2-2
TGTGCCACCAGCGGCAGGCAGGGGCCCGGGGAGCTGTTTTTT
CATSGRQGPGELFF
>TRBV9|TRBD1|once|TRBJ1-1
TGTGCCAGCAGCACAAACAGGGGGCTGAGTATGAGCACTGAAGCTTTCTTT
CASSTNRGLSMSTEAFF
>TRBV5-1|NA|NA|TRBJ2-3
TGCGCCAGCAGCTTTGGTGAACTCTGGACAGTTGTCACAGATACGCAGTATTTT
CASSFGELWTVVTDTQYF
>TRBV10-2|NA|once|TRBJ1-2
TGCGCCACCAACAGGGTGGGGAACTATGGCTACACCTTC
CATNRVGNYGYTF
>TRBV12-3/TRBV12-4|NA|NA|TRBJ1-2
TGTGCCAGCAGTTTACTCGGCTATGGCTACACCTTC
CASSLLGYGYTF
>TRBV7-3|TRBD1|NA|TRBJ2-3
TGTGCCAGCAGCACTTCAGGGGGTTCGACAGATACGCAGTATTTT
CASSTSGGSTDTQYF
>TRBV4-1|TRBD2|once|TRBJ2-7
TGCGCCAGCAGCCAAGAACCTAGCGGCAGCTCCTACGAGCAGTACTTC
CASSQEPSGSSYEQYF
>TRBV7-2|TRBD1|NA|TRBJ1-5
TGTGCCAGCAGCCCAGGGGGCTCAGGCAATCAGCCCCAGCATTTT
CASSPGGSGNQPQHF
>TRBV9|NA|few|TRBJ2-5
TGTGCCAGCAGCGCAGGAGGGCAAGAGACCCAGTACTTC
CASSAGGQETQYF
>TRBV19|TRBD1|NA|TRBJ2-7
TGTGCCAGTAGTCCCCGGACAGGGGGAGGATACGAGCAGTACTTC
CASSPRTGGGYEQYF
>TRBV14|TRBD1|NA|TRBJ1-1
TGTGCCAGCAGCCACGACAGGGGATTGAACACTGAAGCTTTCTTT
CASSHDRGLNTEAFF
>TRBV28|TRBD1|NA|TRBJ2-1
TGTGCCAGCAGTCAGGGGGCGCGGTACAATGAGCAGTTCTTC
CASSQGARYNEQFF
>TRBV19|NA|NA|TRBJ2-1
TGTGCCAGTAGTCCCCCCCTCAGAGACGGACTTTACAATGAGCAGTTCTTC
CASSPPLRDGLYNEQFF
>TRBV1|NA|NA|TRBJ1-5
TGCACCAGCAGCCAAGGCGGGGGAGGCGAACAGCCCCAGCATTTT
CTSSQGGGGEQPQHF
>TRBV27|NA|NA|TRBJ1-1
TGTGCCAGCAGGCCCCACGACAGGAACACTGAAGCTTTCTTT
CASRPHDRNTEAFF
>TRBV6-6|NA|NA|TRBJ2-5
TGTGCCAGCAGTTCGCTAAGGGGTACGGGAGAGACCCAGTACTTC
CASSSLRGTGETQYF
>TRBV5-1|NA|NA|TRBJ1-1
TGCGCCAGCAGTATGGGAGGGGCGGGGGCTGAAGCTTTCTTT
CASSMGGAGAEAFF
>TRBV11-2|NA|few|TRBJ1-1
TGTGCCAGCAGCTTAGGGTGGGACACCCTGAACACTGAAGCTTTCTTT
CASSLGWDTLNTEAFF
>TRBV20-1|TRBD2|NA|TRBJ2-3
TGCAGTGCTAGTAATCCGCTAGCGGGAGCTACAGATACGCAGTATTTT
CSASNPLAGATDTQYF
>TRBV28|NA|NA|TRBJ2-7
TGTGCCAGCAGTTTTATGGGCCAGATATCCTACGAGCAGTACTTC
CASSFMGQISYEQYF
>TRBV2|NA|NA|TRBJ1-2
TGTGCCAGCAGGGCCATTGACGGGGGGCGGAGGGGCTACACCTTC
CASRAIDGGRRGYTF
>TRBV7-9|NA|NA|TRBJ1-3
TGTGCCAGCAGGCCTCGGGTTAGCTCTGGAAACACCATATATTTT
CASRPRVSSGNTIYF
>TRBV7-6|NA|NA|TRBJ1-2
TGTGCCAGCAGCTTAGAGGGGTTAGCTAACTATGGCTACACCTTC
CASSLEGLANYGYTF
>TRBV18|NA|NA|TRBJ1-1
TGTGCCAGCTCTACGGGGGGGATGAACACTGAAGCTTTCTTT
CASSTGGMNTEAFF
>TRBV19|NA|NA|TRBJ1-5
TGTGCCAGTAACCCGGGGGGGCTCGGCAATCAGCCCCAGCATTTT
CASNPGGLGNQPQHF